What follows are 32 T cell receptor beta chains derived from one specimen sequenced in a study of T cells in Graves' hyperthyroidism and ophthalmopathy. RNA transcripts yielded amplified TCR beta CDR3 regions. First-round RT-PCR of the TCR CDR3 relied on the HTBI primer set. TCRdb reprocessed the multiplex PCR reads via MiXCR and lists one record per CDR3 protein. The profile shows 390,000 or so distinct CDR3 sequences, 14% to 15% of them singletons. Sequencing was done on a sample of blood. All receptors come from a man aged 18 to 30 with Graves' ophthalmopathy.

A remark on this clonotype: Since a much larger clone is just one base distant, this may be a read error. The chain carries TRBV6-5 and TRBJ2-1, with 7 bases identical to TRBD2. The CDR3 has 14 residues. Per germline, CDR1 MNHEY and CDR2 SVGAGI. This CDR3 reads CASSYFRLAVEQLF. CDR3 nucleotides: TGTGCCAGCAGTTACTTCCGACTAGCAGTTGAGCAGCTCTTC.

This clonotype came up many times. The chain employs TRBV7-9 and TRBJ1-6; D is unclear. The CDR3 loop spans 12 amino acids. The V end was cut by 3 bases, the J end by 12 bases, with 9 bases between. Germline V gene data show CDR1 as SEHNR and CDR2 as FQNEAQ (reference sequence). CDR3 loop: CASSLDREPLHF. The CDR3 region has the DNA TGTGCCAGCAGCTTGGACCGAGAACCCCTCCACTTT.

At least ten counts were recorded for this clonotype. The chain is built from TRBV2 and TRBJ2-7; 12 positions match TRBD2. V dropped 9 bases and J dropped 5; count of bases not matched to a gene: 5. CDR3 length: 13 amino acids. The germline V gene encodes CDR1 SNHLY and CDR2 FYNNEI. CDR3 sequence: CASRTSGIHEQYF. DNA of the CDR3: TGTGCCAGTCGGACTAGCGGGATCCACGAGCAGTACTTC.

This clonotype was picked up many times. The chain links TRBV2 to TRBJ1-1, with no clear D. V was cut by 5 bases and J by 2 bases, with 3 bases left in between. CDR1 and CDR2 from the germline V gene are SNHLY and FYNNEI. This CDR3 has 11 residues. The CDR3 protein is CASSINTEAFF. CDR3 DNA: TGTGCCAGCAGTATCAACACTGAAGCTTTCTTT.

In its sample, this clonotype was seen many times. The rearrangement links TRBV10-3 to TRBJ2-7; TRBD1 matches 10 bases. With 7 bases clipped from V and 1 base from J, the junction kept 10 bases outside the gene matches. The CDR3 loop spans 16 amino acids. CDR1 is ENHRY, CDR2 SYGVKD, per germline. The CDR3 bases are TGTGCCATCAATGCCGGGACAGGGGTGATTTCCTACGAGCAGTACTTC. It codes for CAINAGTGVISYEQYF.

This clonotype was counted at least ten times. The rearrangement links TRBV11-3 to TRBJ2-3; D not resolved. In germline, CDR1 is SGHNT, CDR2 YENEEA. V was cut by 6 bases and J by 0 bases, with 10 bases left in between. The CDR3 runs to 14 residues. The CDR3 DNA is TGTGCCAGCAGGAAGGGCAGTAGCACAGATACGCAGTATTTT. Translation gives CASRKGSSTDTQYF.

In its sample, this clonotype was seen a few times. A single base separates this from a much larger clone, so it may be a read error. The chain couples TRBV3-1 to TRBJ2-7; possibly TRBD1 for D (5 bases). The CDR3 consists of 13 residues. V lost 0 bases to trimming and J lost 2 bases, with 5 bases between them. Germline assignment: CDR1 LGHDT and CDR2 YNNKEL (reference sequence). CDR3 sequence reads: CASSQEGAYEQYF. In DNA form, the CDR3 reads TGTGCCAGCAGCCAAGAAGGGGCCTACGAGCAGTACTTC.

This clonotype was detected a few times. CDR3 residues: CASSLVGFKDSFNYGYTF. The CDR3 DNA sequence: TGTGCCAGCAGCTTGGTTGGGTTTAAAGATTCATTCAACTATGGCTACACCTTC. The chain uses TRBV5-6 and TRBJ1-2; D unresolved. This CDR3 has 18 amino acids. V was trimmed by 0 bases and J by 2 bases, leaving 20 bases between them. Germline V gene data show CDR1 as SGHDT and CDR2 as YYEEEE.

This clonotype was detected ten times or more. Germline is not matched at one junction end, which may reflect a read error. The V and J genes are TRBV7-7 and TRBJ2-5, with 7 bases fitting TRBD2. CDR1 and CDR2 from the germline V gene are SSHAT and FNYEAQ (reference sequence). The CDR3 runs 15 residues. The CDR3 loop reads CASSPDLGGEETQYF. As DNA, the CDR3 is TGTGCTAGCAGCCCCGATTTGGGGGGGGAAGAGACCCAGTACTTC. Supplemented by reference TRBV7-7 and TRBJ2-5, the full variable domain reads GAGVSQSPRYKVTKRGQDVTLRCDPISSHATLYWYQQALGQGPEFLTYFNYEAQPDKSGLPSDRFSAERPEGSISTLTIQRTEQRDSAMYRCASSPDLGGEETQYFGPGTRLLVL.

This clonotype was counted at least ten times. The rearrangement uses TRBV6-6 and TRBJ2-7; D remains ambiguous. This CDR3 comprises 13 residues. The V end was cut by 2 bases, the J end by 2 bases, with 7 bases between. Germline V lookup: CDR1 MNHNY, CDR2 SVGAGI (reference sequence). CDR3 region: CASSYRAPYEQYF. The CDR3 bases are TGTGCCAGCAGTTACCGGGCCCCCTACGAGCAGTACTTC.

There are many counts of this clonotype. V is TRBV7-2 and J is TRBJ1-1; 7 nucleotides match TRBD1. The CDR3 has 14 residues. With 7 bases clipped from V and 5 bases from J, the junction kept 10 bases outside the gene matches. Germline CDR1 and CDR2: SGHTA and FQGNSA. DNA of the CDR3: TGTGCCAGCACCCAAGGAACAGGGGTGACTGAAGCTTTCTTT. Translating gives CASTQGTGVTEAFF. The full variable domain, with the rest looked up from reference TRBV7-2 and TRBJ1-1, is GAGVSQSPSNKVTEKGKDVELRCDPISGHTALYWYRQSLGQGLEFLIYFQGNSAPDKSGLPSDRFSAERTGGSVSTLTIQRTQQEDSAVYLCASTQGTGVTEAFFGQGTRLTVV.

This clonotype was observed a handful of times. This sequence joins TRBV27 and TRBJ2-7; 7 bases align to TRBD1. Germline V gene sequence: CDR1 MNHEY, CDR2 SMNVEV (reference sequence). With V trimmed by 0 bases and J by 3 bases, 8 bases remained unmatched. The CDR3 totals 16 residues. CDR3 region: CASSLSTGQLLYEQYF. CDR3 coding DNA: TGTGCCAGCAGTTTATCGACGGGACAGCTACTCTACGAGCAGTACTTC.

The rearrangement links TRBV12-3 or TRBV12-4 to TRBJ1-2, with 8 bases aligning to TRBD1. After removal of 5 bases from V and 4 bases from J, the junction contained 15 bases not matched to a gene. The CDR3 consists of 17 residues. CDR3 amino acids: CASSPFGTGAWGYGYTF. The CDR3 nucleotides read TGTGCCAGCAGTCCCTTCGGGACAGGTGCATGGGGCTATGGCTACACCTTC.

Written as DNA, the CDR3 is TGTGCCAGCAGCCTCAGAGGGGGGCCGGACAATGAGCAGTTCTTC. Its translation: CASSLRGGPDNEQFF. The chain has TRBV9 and TRBJ2-1; D is possibly TRBD1 or TRBD2 (6 bases each). This CDR3 contains 15 residues. V was cut by 4 bases and J by 5 bases, with 16 bases left in between. Per the germline V gene, CDR1 is SGDLS and CDR2 is YYNGEE.

This clonotype showed up many times. The genes are TRBV2 and TRBJ1-5; 10 nucleotides align to TRBD1. The junction had 7 bases not matched to a gene; V was cut back by 8 bases and J by 6 bases. The CDR3 has 14 residues. Germline V gene lookup returns CDR1 SNHLY and CDR2 FYNNEI. This CDR3 is CASVGTGETQPQHF. Here the CDR3 DNA reads TGTGCCAGCGTCGGGACAGGGGAGACTCAGCCCCAGCATTTT.

This clonotype was picked up many times. The chain's CDR3 is CASGPGRPSTDTQYF. The DNA for the CDR3 is TGTGCCAGCGGGCCGGGACGGCCTAGCACAGATACGCAGTATTTT. The chain recombines TRBV3-1 with TRBJ2-3; perhaps D is TRBD1 or TRBD2 (5 bases each). CDR1 LGHDT and CDR2 YNNKEL come from the germline V gene (reference sequence). The CDR3 is 15 residues long. Trimming cost V 8 bases and J 0 bases, with 15 bases left between them.

V and J are TRBV5-6 and TRBJ1-5; D is ambiguous. The CDR3 totals 13 residues. The V end was cut by 0 bases, the J end by 7 bases, with 8 bases between. Germline assignment: CDR1 SGHDT and CDR2 YYEEEE. DNA of the CDR3: TGTGCCAGCAGCTTGGGACAAAAGCAGCCCCAGCATTTT. Protein product: CASSLGQKQPQHF.

V gene TRBV12-3 or TRBV12-4 combines with J gene TRBJ2-5; D may match TRBD1 or TRBD2 (5 bases each). The V gene lost 2 bases and the J gene lost 2 bases, with 18 bases spanning the gap. This CDR3 spans 17 amino acids. CDR3 in DNA: TGTGCCAGCAGTTTACTAATCTACCGGGACGGACAAGAGACCCAGTACTTC. Residues: CASSLLIYRDGQETQYF.

This clonotype has at least ten counts. Here the CDR3 reads CAWKGVTDTQYF. The CDR3 coding sequence is TGTGCCTGGAAGGGTGTAACAGATACGCAGTATTTT. The chain joins TRBV30 to TRBJ2-3; no definite D call. V dropped 4 bases and J dropped 3 bases, with 8 bases sitting between them. Germline V CDR1 and CDR2: GTSNPN, SVGIG (reference sequence). The CDR3 is made up of 12 amino acids. The full variable domain, rest sourced from reference TRBV30 and TRBJ2-3, is SQTIHQWPATLVQPVGSPLSLECTVEGTSNPNLYWYRQAAGRGLQLLFYSVGIGQISSEVPQNLSASRPQDRQFILSSKKLLLSDSGFYLCAWKGVTDTQYFGPGTRLTVL.

The chain couples TRBV19 to TRBJ2-1; D unresolved. V lost 3 bases, J lost 0 bases, and 9 bases lay in between. Germline V gene sequence: CDR1 LNHDA, CDR2 SQIVND (reference sequence). This CDR3 is 15 amino acids long. The CDR3 region is CASSMSKNSYNEQFF. In DNA form, the CDR3 reads TGTGCCAGTAGTATGTCTAAGAACTCCTACAATGAGCAGTTCTTC. The full variable domain, with the rest looked up from reference TRBV19 and TRBJ2-1, is DGGITQSPKYLFRKEGQNVTLSCEQNLNHDAMYWYRQDPGQGLRLIYYSQIVNDFQKGDIAEGYSVSREKKESFPLTVTSAQKNPTAFYLCASSMSKNSYNEQFFGPGTRLTVL.

The chain couples TRBV6-1 to TRBJ2-7; 11 bases agree with TRBD2. Trimming cost V 8 bases and J 2 bases; bases outside gene matches: 8. The CDR3 has 15 residues. Germline V gene data show CDR1 as MNHNS and CDR2 as SASEGT. CDR3 coding DNA: TGTGCCAGCGGTTGGGGACTAGCGGCAACCTACGAGCAGTACTTC. The encoded protein is CASGWGLAATYEQYF.

This clonotype has at least ten counts. V and J are TRBV3-1 and TRBJ2-5; 10 nucleotides align to TRBD2. With V trimmed by 1 base and J by 4 bases, 3 bases remained unmatched. CDR1 and CDR2 from the germline V gene are LGHDT and YNNKEL (reference sequence). This CDR3 region has 15 residues. The CDR3 spells CASSQGIAGGETQYF. The CDR3 DNA sequence: TGTGCCAGCAGCCAAGGGATAGCGGGGGGAGAGACCCAGTACTTC.

The rearrangement joins TRBV20-1 to TRBJ2-7, with 9 positions matching TRBD1. CDR1 DFQATT and CDR2 SNEGSKA come from the germline V gene (reference sequence). Trimming at V came to 5 bases and at J to 4 bases, leaving 12 bases not matched to a gene. The CDR3 loop spans 15 amino acids. In DNA form, the CDR3 reads TGCAGTGCTTTCTACCCGGGACAGGGCCTTTACGAGCAGTACTTC. It encodes CSAFYPGQGLYEQYF.

This clonotype has ten or more counts. This CDR3 is CASTDNRVVETDTQYF. The CDR3 region has the DNA TGTGCCAGCACTGATAACAGGGTGGTTGAGACAGATACGCAGTATTTT. The V gene is TRBV2, the J gene TRBJ2-3, with a weak D call TRBD1 (6 bases). The germline CDR1 and CDR2 sequences are SNHLY and FYNNEI. This CDR3 contains 16 residues. Trimming took off 7 bases at V and 3 bases at J, with 20 bases between the two ends.

This clonotype was detected a few times. The CDR3 DNA reads TGTGCCAGCTCCGGTCGGCTAGGAGAGACCCAGTACTTC. It codes for CASSGRLGETQYF. This rearrangement joins TRBV6-1 to TRBJ2-5, with no clear D. Trimming cost V 8 bases and J 4 bases, with 14 bases left between them. Germline values: CDR1 MNHNS, CDR2 SASEGT. The CDR3 is made up of 13 amino acids.

This clonotype was picked up many times. The V and J genes are TRBV3-1 and TRBJ2-2; no clear D. Between the trimmed V and J ends, which lost 3 bases and 5 bases, there was a span of 13 bases. The CDR3 has 15 residues. The germline CDR1 and CDR2 sequences are LGHDT and YNNKEL (reference sequence). The CDR3 region is CASSQDPLGTGELFF. The CDR3 DNA sequence: TGTGCCAGCAGCCAGGACCCCCTTGGTACCGGGGAGCTGTTTTTT. Filled out from reference TRBV3-1 and TRBJ2-2, the complete variable domain reads DTAVSQTPKYLVTQMGNDKSIKCEQNLGHDTMYWYKQDSKKFLKIMFSYNNKELIINETVPNRFSPKSPDKAHLNLHINSLELGDSAVYFCASSQDPLGTGELFFGEGSRLTVL.

This clonotype was seen repeatedly, ten times or more. The chain carries TRBV30 and TRBJ2-7, with 7 nucleotides matching TRBD2. The CDR3 is 15 amino acids. CDR1 and CDR2 (germline): GTSNPN, SVGIG (reference sequence). V shed 3 bases and J 3 bases; nucleotides not matched to a gene: 11. Here the CDR3 reads CAWSSAGGFNYEQYF. CDR3 bases: TGTGCCTGGAGCTCCGCCGGGGGGTTTAACTACGAGCAGTACTTC.

The chain joins TRBV5-6 to TRBJ2-7; D may correspond to TRBD1 or TRBD2 (6 bases each). Trimming left V 3 bases short and J 6 bases short, with 16 bases between. This CDR3 contains 14 residues. Looked up from germline, CDR1 is SGHDT and CDR2 is YYEEEE. The CDR3 spells CASSSGPGGFEQYF. In DNA form, the CDR3 reads TGTGCCAGCAGCTCCGGACCCGGGGGCTTCGAGCAGTACTTC.

The chain combines TRBV10-1 with TRBJ2-7; D unclear. From germline, CDR1 is WNHNN and CDR2 SYGVQD (reference sequence). There are 11 residues in the CDR3. V dropped 7 bases and J dropped 6 bases, with 10 bases sitting between them. DNA for the CDR3: TGCGCCAGCATGGGGATCGGCGAGCAGTACTTC. Protein: CASMGIGEQYF.

This clonotype was counted ten times or more. The chain links TRBV12-3 or TRBV12-4 to TRBJ2-5; either TRBD1 or TRBD2 may fit D (7 bases each). Deletions cut 3 bases from V and 4 bases from J, with 12 bases between. CDR3 length: 14 amino acids. DNA for the CDR3: TGTGCCAGCAGTTTTGACAGGGAGGGAGAGACCCAGTACTTC. This gives the protein CASSFDREGETQYF.

This clonotype was counted a few times. The genes are TRBV24-1 and TRBJ2-1, with 12 bases lining up with TRBD1. Germline trimming cut 11 bases from V and 7 bases from J; bases unmatched to any gene: 5. The CDR3 loop spans 13 amino acids. Germline CDR1 reads KGHDR; CDR2 reads SFDVKD. CDR3 residues: CASGTGGWNEQFF. For the CDR3, the DNA is TGTGCCAGCGGGACAGGGGGCTGGAATGAGCAGTTCTTC.

This clonotype was seen repeatedly, ten times or more. V is TRBV7-8 and J is TRBJ2-3, with D tentatively TRBD1 or TRBD2 (5 bases each). CDR1 is SGHVS and CDR2 is FQNEAQ in the germline V gene. V lost 1 base, J lost 0 bases, and 17 bases lay in between. The CDR3 spans 18 residues. The CDR3 region has the DNA TGTGCCAGCAGCTTAGAGAGGGGTATGAGGCCAAGCACAGATACGCAGTATTTT. This gives the protein CASSLERGMRPSTDTQYF.